These 32 T cell receptor beta chains were all obtained from the same sample, sequenced in a study of blood T cells in healthy people across ages. Then a second PCR, running roughly 6 to 11 cycles, was carried out with a sample-barcoded 5' primer and a J-beta primer mix. Via MiXCR, TCRdb re-called the 5' RACE reads, giving one row per CDR3 protein. In the table there are hundreds of thousands of distinct CDR3 sequences, under 65% of which are singletons. The sequencing sample was made of blood. These TCRs come from a man aged 55 to 69 in good health.

This clonotype showed up just a few times. V is TRBV11-3 and J is TRBJ2-1; 9 bases fit TRBD2. V lost 1 base to trimming and J lost 6 bases; unmatched junction nucleotides: 7. Germline V gene lookup returns CDR1 SGHNT and CDR2 YENEEA. The CDR3 runs 16 residues. The CDR3 sequence: CASSLGASGVGNEQFF. In DNA form, the CDR3 reads TGTGCCAGCAGCTTAGGGGCTAGCGGGGTCGGCAATGAGCAGTTCTTC.

This sequence joins TRBV6-6 and TRBJ2-3, with 8 positions matching TRBD2. The CDR3 length is 17 residues. Germline V gene data show CDR1 as MNHNY and CDR2 as SVGAGI (reference sequence). V was clipped by 6 bases and J by 5 bases; unmatched bases: 16. The CDR3 nucleotides are TGTGCCAGCAGCCCCCCCAGGCGGGGGGCCGGTAAAGATACGCAGTATTTT. Translation gives CASSPPRRGAGKDTQYF.

The V and J genes are TRBV13 and TRBJ2-1, with 7 bases fitting TRBD2. Germline CDR1 reads PRHDT; CDR2 reads FYEKMQ (reference sequence). V was clipped by 4 bases and J by 6 bases; unmatched bases: 12. The CDR3 runs to 16 residues. The CDR3 nucleotides are TGTGCCAGCAGCTCCGAGTACTATAGCGGGCCCAATGAGCAGTTCTTC. Its translation: CASSSEYYSGPNEQFF.

The J gene is TRBJ2-3, the V gene TRBV6-4; D not certain. There are 14 residues in the CDR3. Germline values: CDR1 MRHNA, CDR2 SNTAGT. The V and J ends lost 2 bases and 1 base respectively, with 7 bases between them. The CDR3 is CASSDQPGTDTQYF. DNA of the CDR3: TGTGCCAGCAGTGACCAACCTGGCACAGATACGCAGTATTTT.

The J gene is TRBJ1-6, the V gene TRBV29-1; TRBD1 matches 9 bases. The CDR3 extends over 16 amino acids. Trimming cost V 5 bases and J 6 bases; bases outside gene matches: 11. Germline V gives CDR1 SQVTM, CDR2 ANQGSEA. In nucleotides, the CDR3 is TGCAGCGTTCACGGCCCGGGACAGGGTTTTAATTCACCCCTCCACTTT. It is translated as CSVHGPGQGFNSPLHF.

The chain joins TRBV29-1 to TRBJ1-2, with a tentative D call TRBD1 (5 bases). Trimming left V 4 bases short and J 8 bases short, with 20 bases between. The CDR3 is made up of 14 amino acids. CDR1 and CDR2 from the germline V gene are SQVTM and ANQGSEA. CDR3 amino acids: CSVASQGNVRGYTF. Written as DNA, the CDR3 is TGCAGCGTTGCTTCCCAGGGAAATGTCCGGGGCTACACCTTC.

The J gene is TRBJ1-2, the V gene TRBV6-5; tentatively, D is TRBD1 (5 bases). Germline values: CDR1 MNHEY, CDR2 SVGAGI. The ends were cut back, 2 bases at V and 2 bases at J, with 15 bases in the middle. CDR3 length: 16 residues. The CDR3 region is CASSYTAGSVNYGYTF. The CDR3 DNA follows: TGTGCCAGCAGTTACACGGCAGGGAGTGTGAACTATGGCTACACCTTC.

Notes on this clonotype: A much larger clone lies one base from this, so it may be a read error. The chain joins TRBV27 to TRBJ2-1, with 11 bases that match TRBD1. Looked up from germline, CDR1 is MNHEY and CDR2 is SMNVEV (reference sequence). The CDR3 sequence is 16 residues long. The chain's CDR3 is CASSLLRDRGVNVQFF. The DNA of the CDR3 is TGTGCCAGCAGTTTATTGAGGGACAGGGGGGTCAATGTGCAGTTCTTC.

V usage is TRBV27 and J usage is TRBJ2-6, with TRBD1 as a possible D gene (5 bases). Trimming pared 3 bases from V and 2 bases from J, leaving 11 bases between. The CDR3 covers 16 residues. CDR1 and CDR2 from the germline V gene are MNHEY and SMNVEV (reference sequence). The CDR3 protein is CASSFAQGPGANVLTF. The CDR3 DNA reads TGTGCCAGCAGTTTTGCCCAGGGCCCTGGGGCCAACGTCCTGACTTTC.

This clonotype was found a few times. V is TRBV12-3 or TRBV12-4 and J is TRBJ2-3, with 7 bases fitting TRBD2. Trimming removed 6 bases from V and 6 bases from J; junction bases left unmatched: 9. This CDR3 contains 14 residues. Here the CDR3 reads CASRSGVVVDTQYF. DNA of the CDR3: TGTGCCAGCAGGAGCGGGGTCGTAGTGGATACGCAGTATTTT.

The rearrangement links TRBV5-1 to TRBJ2-1; TRBD2 agrees at 11 bases. Germline trimming cut 4 bases from V and 6 bases from J; bases unmatched to any gene: 6. Germline CDR1 SGHRS, CDR2 YFSETQ. The CDR3 is made up of 15 amino acids. The CDR3 region is CASSMGTSGTNEQFF. Here the CDR3 DNA reads TGCGCCAGCAGCATGGGGACTAGCGGAACCAATGAGCAGTTCTTC. Supplemented by reference TRBV5-1 and TRBJ2-1, the full variable domain reads KAGVTQTPRYLIKTRGQQVTLSCSPISGHRSVSWYQQTPGQGLQFLFEYFSETQRNKGNFPGRFSGRQFSNSRSEMNVSTLELGDSALYLCASSMGTSGTNEQFFGPGTRLTVL.

This clonotype occurred a few times. This sequence joins TRBV6-2 or TRBV6-3 and TRBJ2-3; 10 positions match TRBD1. The V segment lost 9 bases and the J segment 6 bases; nucleotides outside the gene matches: 9. The CDR3 covers 14 residues. Germline lookup yields CDR1 MNHEY and CDR2 SVGEGT. In nucleotides, the CDR3 is TGTGCCAGTGAGACAGGGGGCTTCAAGGATACGCAGTATTTT. Translating it yields CASETGGFKDTQYF.

This clonotype has only a few counts. The chain uses TRBV12-3 or TRBV12-4 and TRBJ1-4; tentative D call: TRBD1 (5 bases). V dropped 4 bases and J dropped 8 bases, with 8 bases sitting between them. CDR3 length: 12 residues. The CDR3 DNA sequence: TGTGCCAGCAGTTGGGGCAGGGAAAAACTGTTTTTT. Translation: CASSWGREKLFF.

The sample holds one count of this clonotype. The chain joins TRBV25-1 to TRBJ2-5; D possibly uses TRBD1 or TRBD2 (5 bases each). The germline V and J ends were trimmed by 6 bases and 4 bases, with 15 bases remaining between them. The germline CDR1 and CDR2 sequences are MGHDK and SYGVNS. The CDR3 spans 14 residues. The chain's CDR3 is CASSRVRGAETQYF. In DNA form, the CDR3 reads TGTGCCAGCAGCAGGGTGAGGGGCGCAGAGACCCAGTACTTC.

J is TRBJ1-5 and V is TRBV4-1; the match to TRBD1 covers 11 bases. This CDR3 has 18 residues. Germline CDR1 is MGHRA and CDR2 is YSYEKL. V trimming: 4 bases; J trimming: 5 bases; junction bases outside the gene matches: 13. CDR3: CASSLRTGGISSDQPQHF. CDR3 nucleotides: TGCGCCAGCAGCCTCCGGACAGGGGGCATTTCATCAGATCAGCCCCAGCATTTT.

This chain connects TRBV21-1 to TRBJ2-1. TRBV21-1 is a pseudogene segment. The CDR3 is 15 amino acids. The CDR3, as DNA: TGTGCCAGCAGCAATATGCCTTTATTTCACAATGAGCAGTTCTTC. Protein product: CASSNMPLFHNEQFF.

This clonotype turned up a few times. The chain has TRBV10-2 and TRBJ2-2; 7 bases map to TRBD2. Trimming at V came to 3 bases and at J to 0 bases, leaving 7 bases not matched to a gene. This CDR3 has 17 amino acids. Germline-derived CDR1 and CDR2 are WSHSY and SAAADI. CDR3 amino acids: CASSERLAVTNTGELFF. As DNA, the CDR3 is TGCGCCAGCAGTGAAAGGCTAGCGGTTACGAACACCGGGGAGCTGTTTTTT.

The genes are TRBV20-1 and TRBJ1-5, with 7 bases aligning to TRBD1. CDR3 length: 16 residues. Germline V gene data show CDR1 as DFQATT and CDR2 as SNEGSKA (reference sequence). Trimming cost V 3 bases and J 2 bases; bases outside gene matches: 10. The DNA of the CDR3 is TGCAGTGCTAGCCCCCCGGCAGGGACAGGCAATCAGCCCCAGCATTTT. Its protein is CSASPPAGTGNQPQHF.

Ten or more counts support this clonotype. The gene calls are TRBV7-2 and TRBJ2-1; D uncertain. The germline CDR1 and CDR2 sequences are SGHTA and FQGNSA. The germline V and J ends were trimmed by 1 base and 8 bases, with 3 bases remaining between them. CDR3 length: 11 amino acids. CDR3 amino acids: CASSLVDEQFF. CDR3 nucleotide sequence: TGTGCCAGCAGCTTAGTTGATGAGCAGTTCTTC.

CDR3 in DNA: TGTGCCAGCAGTAATAGCGGGGGGGCCTACAATGAGCAGTTCTTC. Translation: CASSNSGGAYNEQFF. The rearrangement joins TRBV28 to TRBJ2-1; 11 bases are shared with TRBD2. V lost 5 bases, J lost 2 bases, and 2 bases stayed unmatched. Germline lookup yields CDR1 MDHEN and CDR2 SYDVKM. This CDR3 spans 15 amino acids.

The CDR3 region is CATSRRGLETQYF. CDR3 sequence (DNA): TGTGCCACCAGCAGACGAGGGCTAGAGACCCAGTACTTC. This chain joins TRBV15 and TRBJ2-5; maybe TRBD2 (5 bases). The length of the CDR3 is 13 residues. Germline lookup yields CDR1 LNHNV and CDR2 YYDKDF (reference sequence). Between the trimmed V and J ends, which lost 2 bases and 4 bases, there was a span of 8 bases.

The chain combines TRBV4-1 with TRBJ2-5, with 10 bases that match TRBD2. Germline loops: CDR1 MGHRA, CDR2 YSYEKL. Losses at the gene ends were 1 base for V and 4 bases for J; bases not matched to a gene: 15. The CDR3 consists of 19 residues. The CDR3 region is CASSQGLAGGSIKGETQYF. The CDR3, as DNA: TGCGCCAGCAGCCAAGGGTTAGCGGGGGGCTCCATAAAAGGAGAGACCCAGTACTTC.

This clonotype was found once. This chain uses TRBV11-3 with TRBJ2-1; D unresolved. There are 13 residues in the CDR3. Germline CDR1 reads SGHNT; CDR2 reads YENEEA. V lost 2 bases and J 8 bases, leaving 10 bases between the germline ends. DNA of the CDR3: TGTGCCAGCAGCTTATCTACATTAGATGAGCAGTTCTTC. As protein: CASSLSTLDEQFF. Drawing the rest from reference TRBV11-3 and TRBJ2-1, the complete variable domain is EAGVVQSPRYKIIEKKQPVAFWCNPISGHNTLYWYLQNLGQGPELLIRYENEEAVDDSQLPKDRFSAERLKGVDSTLKIQPAELGDSAVYLCASSLSTLDEQFFGPGTRLTVL.

This clonotype was counted between two and nine times. The V call is TRBV25-1, the J call TRBJ2-7; D is possibly TRBD1 (6 bases). The tail of the sequence fits TRBJ2-5 better, so the J call may be wrong. Germline V gene data show CDR1 as MGHDK and CDR2 as SYGVNS. The CDR3 sequence is 14 residues long. This chain's CDR3 is CASSEFTGLETQYF. As DNA, the CDR3 is TGTGCCAGCAGTGAATTTACAGGGTTGGAGACCCAGTACTTC.

This sequence joins TRBV10-3 and TRBJ1-1; TRBD1 aligns across 8 bases. CDR1 and CDR2 (germline): ENHRY, SYGVKD. The CDR3 is 16 residues long. J was trimmed by 2 bases and V by 0 bases; bases with no gene match: 5. The chain's CDR3 is CAISESSDRVNTEAFF. DNA of the CDR3: TGTGCCATCAGTGAGTCGTCGGACAGGGTTAACACTGAAGCTTTCTTT.

The chain links TRBV3-1 to TRBJ2-1; 9 positions match TRBD2. J was trimmed by 5 bases and V by 2 bases; bases with no gene match: 7. The CDR3 loop spans 16 amino acids. Germline values: CDR1 LGHDT, CDR2 YNNKEL (reference sequence). This chain's CDR3 is CASSQWGGGADNEQFF. Here the CDR3 DNA reads TGTGCCAGCAGCCAATGGGGCGGGGGGGCCGACAATGAGCAGTTCTTC.

This chain joins TRBV29-1 and TRBJ2-1; 8 bases are a match to TRBD2. Trimming cost V 7 bases and J 2 bases; bases outside gene matches: 7. The CDR3 runs to 14 residues. Germline CDR1 SQVTM, CDR2 ANQGSEA. CDR3 sequence: CSAQGRGAYNEQFF. The CDR3, as DNA: TGCAGCGCCCAGGGGCGGGGGGCCTACAATGAGCAGTTCTTC.

The rearrangement uses TRBV7-2 and TRBJ2-4; D might be TRBD2 (7 bases). The germline CDR1 and CDR2 sequences are SGHTA and FQGNSA. The CDR3 loop spans 15 amino acids. Trimming left V 5 bases short and J 1 base short, with 12 bases between. CDR3 region: CASSPGGAAKNIQYF. CDR3 DNA: TGTGCCAGCAGCCCTGGGGGGGCCGCCAAAAACATTCAGTACTTC.

J is TRBJ1-4 and V is TRBV4-2; perhaps TRBD1 as D (6 bases). The CDR3 runs to 15 residues. Per the germline V gene, CDR1 is LGHNA and CDR2 is YNFKEQ. Trimming removed 1 base at V and 7 bases at J, with 13 bases between. CDR3 nucleotide sequence: TGTGCCAGCAGCCAAGTGGGGGGCTACGGTGAAAAACTGTTTTTT. It yields the protein CASSQVGGYGEKLFF.

Notes on this clonotype: Germline is not matched at one junction end, which may reflect a read error. This chain uses TRBV20-1 with TRBJ2-5; no clear D gene. CDR1 is DFQATT, CDR2 SNEGSKA, per germline (reference sequence). The CDR3 spans 11 residues. The CDR3 DNA follows: TGCAGTGATAGAGAGTGGGAGACCCAGTACTTC. Its translation is CSDREWETQYF.

This chain connects TRBV18 to TRBJ1-2, with D unresolved. Trimming removed 0 bases from V and 3 bases from J, with 11 bases in between. Germline values: CDR1 KGHSH, CDR2 LQKENI. CDR3 length: 15 residues. As DNA, the CDR3 is TGTGCCAGCTCACCACCGGCCAGCCGTTACTATGGCTACACCTTC. Its translation is CASSPPASRYYGYTF. Looking up the rest from reference TRBV18 and TRBJ1-2 gives the full variable domain: NAGVMQNPRHLVRRRGQEARLRCSPMKGHSHVYWYRQLPEEGLKFMVYLQKENIIDESGMPKERFSAEFPKEGPSILRIQQVVRGDSAAYFCASSPPASRYYGYTFGSGTRLTVV.

This clonotype was detected a few times. The rearrangement uses TRBV6-5 and TRBJ1-2; weak D call: TRBD1 (5 bases). The ends were cut back, 4 bases at V and 4 bases at J, with 13 bases in the middle. CDR1 MNHEY and CDR2 SVGAGI come from the germline V gene. The CDR3 has 14 residues. The CDR3 region is CASSSRRGGYGYTF. The CDR3 coding sequence is TGTGCCAGCAGTTCCCGGAGGGGAGGCTATGGCTACACCTTC.